A single sample is the source of the 20 T cell receptor beta chains below, sequenced in a study of blood T cell repertoires in COVID-19. The data were produced by immunoSEQ multiplex PCR, yet TCRdb's version contains in-frame clones alone and is incomplete. Of approximately 150,000 clones in the sample, approximately 90% are singletons; the top ten hold 8.5% to 9%. The material sequenced was peripheral blood. These receptors came from a woman aged 45-65 years with active or convalescent COVID-19.

This chain links TRBV5-4 with TRBJ2-3; 12 nucleotides match TRBD2. V was clipped by 0 bases and J by 0 bases; unmatched bases: 5. Germline V gene sequence: CDR1 SGHNT, CDR2 YYREEE (reference sequence). The CDR3 spans 18 residues. Written as DNA, the CDR3 is TGTGCCAGCAGCTTGGCTAGCGGGGGGGGACTAAGCACAGATACGCAGTATTTT. Translating gives CASSLASGGGLSTDTQYF.

V usage is TRBV7-6 and J usage is TRBJ2-3, with a weak D call TRBD2 (6 bases). This CDR3 has 17 residues. The germline V gene encodes CDR1 SGHVS and CDR2 FNYEAQ. Between the trimmed V and J ends, which lost 1 base and 10 bases, there was a span of 24 bases. The CDR3 is CASSLVGGDGGAGPQYF. CDR3 DNA: TGTGCCAGCAGCTTAGTAGGCGGGGACGGTGGCGCCGGGCCGCAGTATTTT.

The gene calls are TRBV12-5 and TRBJ1-2; 9 bases match TRBD1. V lost 6 bases and J lost 0; bases outside the gene matches: 5. The germline V gene encodes CDR1 LGHNT and CDR2 FRNRAP. The CDR3 runs 15 residues. Here the CDR3 DNA reads TGTGCTAGTGGGGGACAGGGTGGAGCTAACTATGGCTACACCTTC. Protein product: CASGGQGGANYGYTF.

This clone was detected only once. The chain joins TRBV19 to TRBJ1-2; 7 nucleotides match TRBD1. The CDR3 spans 13 residues. The germline V gene has CDR1 LNHDA and CDR2 SQIVND (reference sequence). V lost 7 bases to trimming and J lost 4 bases; unmatched junction nucleotides: 6. CDR3 loop: CASTETGFYGYTF. For the CDR3, the DNA is TGTGCCAGTACCGAGACAGGGTTCTATGGCTACACCTTC.

On this clone: The CDR3 does not end in the conserved phenylalanine or tryptophan, so this is likely a read error. The DNA is omitted, as the CDR3 cannot be located on it reliably, and the CDR3 follows TCRdb's listing. The chain has TRBV27 and TRBJ2-7; the table's D call, TRBD2, has no DNA check behind it. The CDR3 has 10 amino acids, counting both end residues. Germline-derived CDR1 and CDR2 are MNHEY and SMNVEV (reference sequence). CDR3 region: CASSLKREEC.

This clone appeared a single time. The chain carries TRBV9 and TRBJ1-2; D is undetermined. V was trimmed by 2 bases and J by 2 bases, leaving 7 bases between them. The CDR3 spans 13 residues. Germline values: CDR1 SGDLS, CDR2 YYNGEE. The CDR3 bases are TGTGCCAGCAGCGTTCACAGCAACTATGGCTACACCTTC. This sequence encodes CASSVHSNYGYTF. The complete variable domain, with remaining parts taken from reference TRBV9 and TRBJ1-2, reads DSGVTQTPKHLITATGQRVTLRCSPRSGDLSVYWYQQSLDQGLQFLIQYYNGEERAKGNILERFSAQQFPDLHSELNLSSLELGDSALYFCASSVHSNYGYTFGSGTRLTVV.

V gene TRBV9 combines with J gene TRBJ2-7, with D tentatively TRBD2 (6 bases). The V gene's germline CDR1 is SGDLS and CDR2 YYNGEE. Trimming cost V 4 bases and J 0 bases, with 20 bases left between them. The CDR3 is 17 amino acids. The CDR3 DNA is TGTGCCAGCAGCCTAGAGGGATGGGAGGCCCCCTCCTACGAGCAGTACTTC. Residues: CASSLEGWEAPSYEQYF.

This clone occurred once. The chain recombines TRBV18 with TRBJ1-3; D is unclear. Germline lookup yields CDR1 KGHSH and CDR2 LQKENI. V dropped 0 bases and J dropped 5 bases, with 11 bases sitting between them. The CDR3 totals 15 residues. CDR3: CASSPPNNARNTIYF. CDR3 in DNA: TGTGCCAGCTCACCACCGAACAACGCAAGAAACACCATATATTTT.

This chain's CDR3 is CASSPGRSSYNEQFF. In DNA, the CDR3 is TGTGCCAGCAGCCCCGGGAGGAGCTCCTACAATGAGCAGTTCTTC. V usage is TRBV7-2 and J usage is TRBJ2-1, with 7 nucleotides matching TRBD2. The CDR3 runs to 15 residues. J gave up 0 bases and V 5 bases, and 4 bases lay outside the gene matches. Germline loops: CDR1 SGHTA, CDR2 FQGNSA. Variable domain in full (rest from reference TRBV7-2 and TRBJ2-1): GAGVSQSPSNKVTEKGKDVELRCDPISGHTALYWYRQSLGQGLEFLIYFQGNSAPDKSGLPSDRFSAERTGGSVSTLTIQRTQQEDSAVYLCASSPGRSSYNEQFFGPGTRLTVL.

J is TRBJ1-1 and V is TRBV14, with D possibly being TRBD1 (6 bases). The CDR3 loop spans 15 amino acids. V lost 0 bases and J 6 bases, leaving 14 bases between the germline ends. Germline assignment: CDR1 SGHDN and CDR2 FVKESK. CDR3 loop: CASSQDLQGIPEAFF. The CDR3 bases are TGTGCCAGCAGCCAAGATCTTCAGGGGATCCCTGAAGCTTTCTTT.

The chain has TRBV28 and TRBJ2-1; possible D gene TRBD2, 6 bases. The CDR3 spans 13 residues. Germline assignment: CDR1 MDHEN and CDR2 SYDVKM. Trimming cost V 10 bases and J 0 bases, with 10 bases left between them. The CDR3 DNA reads TGTGCCACGGGGGAGAGCTCCTACAATGAGCAGTTCTTC. This sequence encodes CATGESSYNEQFF.

This clone occurred a few times. The gene calls are TRBV7-9 and TRBJ2-3, with 7 bases fitting TRBD1. This CDR3 has 17 residues. Losses at the gene ends were 6 bases for V and 1 base for J; bases not matched to a gene: 13. Germline assignment: CDR1 SEHNR and CDR2 FQNEAQ (reference sequence). The CDR3 spells CASRPLQGVLGTDTQYF. The CDR3 DNA reads as TGTGCCAGCAGACCGCTTCAGGGGGTACTGGGCACAGATACGCAGTATTTT. Variable domain in full (rest from reference TRBV7-9 and TRBJ2-3): DTGVSQNPRHKITKRGQNVTFRCDPISEHNRLYWYRQTLGQGPEFLTYFQNEAQLEKSRLLSDRFSAERPKGSFSTLEIQRTEQGDSAMYLCASRPLQGVLGTDTQYFGPGTRLTVL.

The rearrangement uses TRBV11-2 and TRBJ1-6; TRBD1 matches at 8 bases. In germline, CDR1 is SGHAT, CDR2 FQNNGV. Unmatched junction bases numbered 10, after V lost 5 bases and J lost 7 bases. The CDR3 loop spans 16 amino acids. The chain's CDR3 is CASSPRQGAQNSPLHF. The CDR3 DNA sequence: TGTGCCAGCAGCCCCCGGCAGGGGGCACAGAATTCACCCCTCCACTTT.

This clone has more than one count but fewer than ten. This chain connects TRBV9 to TRBJ1-5; 8 bases are a match to TRBD1. CDR1 and CDR2 (germline): SGDLS, YYNGEE. The CDR3 has 15 residues. The V gene end was trimmed by 1 base and the J gene end by 5 bases; junction bases not matched to a gene: 5. The CDR3 DNA reads TGTGCCAGCAGCGTATTTCCGACAGGGGATCAGCCCCAGCATTTT. Translating it yields CASSVFPTGDQPQHF.

The genes are TRBV10-3 and TRBJ2-2, with TRBD2 identical over 7 bases. This CDR3 contains 14 residues. The germline CDR1 and CDR2 sequences are ENHRY and SYGVKD. The V and J ends lost 11 bases and 4 bases, in that order; junction bases with no gene match: 10. The CDR3 sequence: CAVLAALGTGELFF. In DNA, the CDR3 is TGTGCCGTCCTAGCGGCCCTCGGCACCGGGGAGCTGTTTTTT.

The chain employs TRBV4-2 and TRBJ1-5; 11 nucleotides align to TRBD1. The J segment lost 2 bases and the V segment lost 7 bases, leaving 7 bases of the junction unmatched. CDR1 and CDR2 from the germline V gene are LGHNA and YNFKEQ. This CDR3 contains 16 residues. DNA for the CDR3: TGTGCCAGCACCCGGACAGGGGGCGAAGGCAATCAGCCCCAGCATTTT. Protein sequence: CASTRTGGEGNQPQHF.

The chain combines TRBV6-6 with TRBJ1-1, with D possibly being TRBD1 (5 bases). The V gene's germline CDR1 is MNHNY and CDR2 SVGAGI (reference sequence). The CDR3 is 16 amino acids. The ends were cut back, 2 bases at V and 5 bases at J, with 18 bases in the middle. CDR3 sequence reads: CASSYPAVGGWTEAFF. The CDR3 DNA sequence: TGTGCCAGCAGTTACCCAGCAGTTGGGGGGTGGACTGAAGCTTTCTTT.

V gene TRBV6-5 combines with J gene TRBJ2-3; 9 bases line up with TRBD1. This CDR3 has 16 residues. Looked up from germline, CDR1 is MNHEY and CDR2 is SVGAGI. Losses at the gene ends were 4 bases for V and 2 bases for J; bases not matched to a gene: 7. The CDR3 DNA follows: TGTGCCAGCAGTTCCGGGACAGGGTACTCCACAGATACGCAGTATTTT. Translating gives CASSSGTGYSTDTQYF.

The rearrangement joins TRBV7-2 to TRBJ2-1; the match to TRBD2 covers 8 bases. The CDR3 consists of 18 residues. CDR1 is SGHTA, CDR2 FQGNSA, per germline. Germline trimming cut 0 bases from V and 0 bases from J; bases unmatched to any gene: 7. The CDR3 bases are TGTGCCAGCAGCTTAGCCCCCACTAGCGGCAACTCCTACAATGAGCAGTTCTTC. This codes for CASSLAPTSGNSYNEQFF.

This chain's CDR3 is CASSRGGAGGWNEQFF. The DNA of the CDR3 is TGTGCCAGCAGTCGCGGGGGAGCGGGAGGTTGGAATGAGCAGTTCTTC. The J gene is TRBJ2-1, the V gene TRBV5-4; 9 bases align to TRBD2. The V gene end was trimmed by 5 bases and the J gene end by 7 bases; junction bases not matched to a gene: 13. Germline V gene lookup returns CDR1 SGHNT and CDR2 YYREEE (reference sequence). The CDR3 is made up of 16 amino acids.